The 2 T cell receptor beta chains presented below share a single source sample, sequenced in a study of T cells in Graves' hyperthyroidism and ophthalmopathy. Template material for amplifying TCR beta CDR3 regions consisted of RNA transcripts. Using the HTBI primer set, a first-round RT-PCR was run on the TCR CDR3. TCRdb analysed the multiplex PCR reads with MiXCR anew, one entry per CDR3 protein. Of about 520,000 distinct CDR3 sequences listed, approximately 25% are singletons. The sample comprised blood. These receptors all come from a woman between 25 and 40 years old with Graves' ophthalmopathy.

V is TRBV6-2 or TRBV6-3 and J is TRBJ1-1; D remains unclear. Germline V gene lookup returns CDR1 MNHEY and CDR2 SVGEGT. The CDR3 has 18 amino acids. V was cut by 0 bases and J by 5 bases, with 22 bases left in between. The CDR3 loop is CASSYSIGSSGVVTEAFF. The DNA of the CDR3 is TGTGCCAGCAGTTACTCGATTGGGTCGTCTGGGGTCGTGACTGAAGCTTTCTTT.

This sequence joins TRBV28 and TRBJ2-7; 10 bases align to TRBD2. The CDR3 is made up of 14 amino acids. From germline, CDR1 is MDHEN and CDR2 SYDVKM. V trimming: 6 bases; J trimming: 2 bases; junction bases outside the gene matches: 4. For the CDR3, the DNA is TGTGCCAGCAGGGGAAGCGGGAGGGCCTACGAGCAGTACTTC. Protein product: CASRGSGRAYEQYF.